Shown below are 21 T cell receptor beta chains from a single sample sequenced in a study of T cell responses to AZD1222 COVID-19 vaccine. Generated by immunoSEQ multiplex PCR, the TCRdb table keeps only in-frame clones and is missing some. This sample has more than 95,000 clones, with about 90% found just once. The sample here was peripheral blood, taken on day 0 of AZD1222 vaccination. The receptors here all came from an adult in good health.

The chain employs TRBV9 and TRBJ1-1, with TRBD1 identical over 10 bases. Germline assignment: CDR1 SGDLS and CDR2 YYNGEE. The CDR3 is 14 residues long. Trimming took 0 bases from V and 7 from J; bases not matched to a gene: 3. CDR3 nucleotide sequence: TGTGCCAGCAGCGTAGGGGGGACAGGGGATGAAGCTTTCTTT. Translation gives CASSVGGTGDEAFF.

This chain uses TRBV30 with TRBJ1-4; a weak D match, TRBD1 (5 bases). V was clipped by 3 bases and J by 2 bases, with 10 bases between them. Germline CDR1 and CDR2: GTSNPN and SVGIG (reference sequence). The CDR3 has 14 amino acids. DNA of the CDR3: TGTGCCTGGAGAGCGGGGGGTACTAATGAAAAACTGTTTTTT. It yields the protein CAWRAGGTNEKLFF. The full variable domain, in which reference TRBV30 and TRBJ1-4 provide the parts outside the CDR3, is SQTIHQWPATLVQPVGSPLSLECTVEGTSNPNLYWYRQAAGRGLQLLFYSVGIGQISSEVPQNLSASRPQDRQFILSSKKLLLSDSGFYLCAWRAGGTNEKLFFGSGTQLSVL.

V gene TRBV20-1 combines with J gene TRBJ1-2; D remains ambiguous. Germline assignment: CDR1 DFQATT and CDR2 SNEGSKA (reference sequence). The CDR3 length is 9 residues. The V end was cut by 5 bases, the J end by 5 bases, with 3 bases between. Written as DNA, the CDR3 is TGCAGTGCTTATTATGGCTACACCTTC. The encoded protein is CSAYYGYTF.

CDR3 DNA: TGTGCCAGCAGTGACTCTCCCAGGGGGCATGGCTACACCTTC. It codes for CASSDSPRGHGYTF. This sequence joins TRBV6-4 and TRBJ1-2; the match to TRBD1 covers 8 bases. V shed 0 bases and J 6 bases; nucleotides not matched to a gene: 3. CDR1 MRHNA and CDR2 SNTAGT come from the germline V gene. CDR3 length equals 14 residues.

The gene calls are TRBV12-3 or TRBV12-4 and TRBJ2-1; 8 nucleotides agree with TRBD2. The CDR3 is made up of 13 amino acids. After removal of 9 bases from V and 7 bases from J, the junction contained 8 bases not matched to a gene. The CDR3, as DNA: TGTGCCAGTCAAAGCGGGAGTGTAAATGAGCAGTTCTTC. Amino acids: CASQSGSVNEQFF.

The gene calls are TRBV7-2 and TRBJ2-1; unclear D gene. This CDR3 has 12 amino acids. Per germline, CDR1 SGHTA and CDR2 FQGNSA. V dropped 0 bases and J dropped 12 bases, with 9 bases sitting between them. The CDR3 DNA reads TGTGCCAGCAGCTTAGCTTCCTGGGCGCAGTTCTTC. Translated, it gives CASSLASWAQFF. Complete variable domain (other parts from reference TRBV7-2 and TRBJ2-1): GAGVSQSPSNKVTEKGKDVELRCDPISGHTALYWYRQSLGQGLEFLIYFQGNSAPDKSGLPSDRFSAERTGGSVSTLTIQRTQQEDSAVYLCASSLASWAQFFGPGTRLTVL.

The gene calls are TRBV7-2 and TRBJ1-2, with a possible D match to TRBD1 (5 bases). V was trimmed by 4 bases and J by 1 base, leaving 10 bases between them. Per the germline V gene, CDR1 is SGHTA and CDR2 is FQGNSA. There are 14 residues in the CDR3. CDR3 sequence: CASSYDRSNYGYTF. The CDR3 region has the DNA TGTGCCAGCAGCTACGACAGAAGTAACTATGGCTACACCTTC.

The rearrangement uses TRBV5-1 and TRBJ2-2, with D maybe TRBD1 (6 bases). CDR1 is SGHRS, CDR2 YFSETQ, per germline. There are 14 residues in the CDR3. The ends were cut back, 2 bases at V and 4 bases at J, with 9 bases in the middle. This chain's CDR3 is CASSLIQGTGELFF. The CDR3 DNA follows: TGCGCCAGCAGCTTAATACAGGGCACCGGGGAGCTGTTTTTT.

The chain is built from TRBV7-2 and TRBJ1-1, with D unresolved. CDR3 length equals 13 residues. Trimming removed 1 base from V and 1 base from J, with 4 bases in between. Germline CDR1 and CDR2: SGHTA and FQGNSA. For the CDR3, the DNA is TGTGCCAGCAGCTTAGGGGAGAACACTGAAGCTTTCTTT. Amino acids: CASSLGENTEAFF.

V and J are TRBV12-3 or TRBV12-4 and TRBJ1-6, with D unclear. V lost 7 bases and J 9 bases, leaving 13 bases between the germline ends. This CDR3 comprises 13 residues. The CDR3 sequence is CASTKVGSSPLHF. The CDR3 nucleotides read TGTGCCAGCACCAAAGTGGGGAGTTCACCCCTCCACTTT.

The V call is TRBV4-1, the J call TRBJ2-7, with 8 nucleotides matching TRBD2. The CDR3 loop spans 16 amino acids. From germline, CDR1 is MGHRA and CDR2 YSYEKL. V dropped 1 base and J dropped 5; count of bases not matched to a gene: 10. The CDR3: CASSQVGGGGRNEQYF. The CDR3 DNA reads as TGCGCCAGCAGCCAAGTCGGGGGGGGCGGACGAAACGAGCAGTACTTC.

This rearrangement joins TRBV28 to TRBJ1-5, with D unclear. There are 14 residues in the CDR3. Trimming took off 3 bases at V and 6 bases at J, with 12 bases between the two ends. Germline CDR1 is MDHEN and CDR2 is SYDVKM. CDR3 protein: CASSFNEYGQPQHF. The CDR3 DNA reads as TGTGCCAGCAGTTTTAATGAGTATGGTCAGCCCCAGCATTTT.

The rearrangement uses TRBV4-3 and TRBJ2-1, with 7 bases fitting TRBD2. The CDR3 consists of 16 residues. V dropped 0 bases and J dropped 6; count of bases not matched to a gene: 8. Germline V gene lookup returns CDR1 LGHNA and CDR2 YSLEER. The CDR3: CASSQDPAGERNEQFF. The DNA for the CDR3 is TGCGCCAGCAGCCAAGATCCCGCGGGAGAACGCAATGAGCAGTTCTTC.

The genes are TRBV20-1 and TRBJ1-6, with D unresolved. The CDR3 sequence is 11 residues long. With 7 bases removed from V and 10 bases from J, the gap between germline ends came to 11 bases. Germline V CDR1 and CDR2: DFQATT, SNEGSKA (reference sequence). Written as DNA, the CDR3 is TGCAGTGGTGGCAGCGGATCACCCCTCCACTTT. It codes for CSGGSGSPLHF.

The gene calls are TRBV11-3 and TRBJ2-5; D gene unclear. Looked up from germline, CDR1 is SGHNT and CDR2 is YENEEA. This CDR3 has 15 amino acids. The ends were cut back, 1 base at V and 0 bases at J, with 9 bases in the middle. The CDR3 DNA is TGTGCCAGCAGCTTAGGGTCCGTGTACCAAGAGACCCAGTACTTC. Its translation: CASSLGSVYQETQYF.

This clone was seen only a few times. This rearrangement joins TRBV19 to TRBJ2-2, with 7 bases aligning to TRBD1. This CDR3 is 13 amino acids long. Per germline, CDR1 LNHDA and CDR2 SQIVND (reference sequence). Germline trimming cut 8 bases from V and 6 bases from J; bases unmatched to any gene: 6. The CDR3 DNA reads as TGTGCCAGTGTGAACAGGGGCCCCGGGGAGCTGTTTTTT. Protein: CASVNRGPGELFF.

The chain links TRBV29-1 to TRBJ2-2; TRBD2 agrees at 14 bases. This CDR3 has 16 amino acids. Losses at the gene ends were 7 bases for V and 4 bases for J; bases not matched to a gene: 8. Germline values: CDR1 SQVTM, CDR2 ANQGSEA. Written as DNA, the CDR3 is TGCAGCGCCGCGGGACTAGCGGGAGAAGCCACCGGGGAGCTGTTTTTT. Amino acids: CSAAGLAGEATGELFF.

As DNA, the CDR3 is TGTGCCAGCAGTTACTCGAACGGCAGGGTGGAGACCCAGTACTTC. As protein: CASSYSNGRVETQYF. The chain recombines TRBV6-5 with TRBJ2-5, with D perhaps matching TRBD1 (5 bases). V was pared by 0 bases and J by 5 bases, with 13 bases between. Per the germline V gene, CDR1 is MNHEY and CDR2 is SVGAGI. The CDR3 length is 15 residues.

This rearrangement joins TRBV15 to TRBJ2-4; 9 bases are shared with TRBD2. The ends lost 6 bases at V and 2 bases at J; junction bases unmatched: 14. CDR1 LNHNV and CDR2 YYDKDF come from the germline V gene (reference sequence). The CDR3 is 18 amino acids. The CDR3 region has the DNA TGTGCCACCAGGGACGTGGGTAGCGGGAGATTTTCCAAAAACATTCAGTACTTC. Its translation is CATRDVGSGRFSKNIQYF.

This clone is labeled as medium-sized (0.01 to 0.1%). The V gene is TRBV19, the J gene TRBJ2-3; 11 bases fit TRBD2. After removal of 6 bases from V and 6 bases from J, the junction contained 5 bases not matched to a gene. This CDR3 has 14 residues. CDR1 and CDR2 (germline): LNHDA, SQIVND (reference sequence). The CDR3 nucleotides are TGTGCCAGTAGCGTGACTAGCGGGGTTGATACGCAGTATTTT. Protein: CASSVTSGVDTQYF.

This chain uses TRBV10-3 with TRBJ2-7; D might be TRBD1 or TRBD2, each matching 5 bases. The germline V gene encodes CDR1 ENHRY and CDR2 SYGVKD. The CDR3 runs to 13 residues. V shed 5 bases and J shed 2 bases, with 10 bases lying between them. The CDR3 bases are TGTGCCATCAGTAACGGGGCCCCCTACGAGCAGTACTTC. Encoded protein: CAISNGAPYEQYF.